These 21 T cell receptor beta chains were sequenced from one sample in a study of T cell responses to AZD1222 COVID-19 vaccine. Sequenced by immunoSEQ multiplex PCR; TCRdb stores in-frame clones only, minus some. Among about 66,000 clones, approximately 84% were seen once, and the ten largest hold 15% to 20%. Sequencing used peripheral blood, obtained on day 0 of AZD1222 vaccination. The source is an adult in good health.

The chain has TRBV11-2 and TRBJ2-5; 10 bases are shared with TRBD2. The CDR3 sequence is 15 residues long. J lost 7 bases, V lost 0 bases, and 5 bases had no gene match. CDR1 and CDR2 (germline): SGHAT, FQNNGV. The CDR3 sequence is CASSLDWSSGRTQYF. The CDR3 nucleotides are TGTGCCAGCAGCTTAGATTGGTCTAGCGGGAGGACCCAGTACTTC.

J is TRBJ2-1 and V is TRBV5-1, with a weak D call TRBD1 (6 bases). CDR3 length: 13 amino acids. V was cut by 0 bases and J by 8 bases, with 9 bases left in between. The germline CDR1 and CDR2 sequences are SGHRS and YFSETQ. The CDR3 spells CASSLEAGDEQFF. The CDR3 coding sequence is TGCGCCAGCAGCTTGGAGGCAGGGGATGAGCAGTTCTTC.

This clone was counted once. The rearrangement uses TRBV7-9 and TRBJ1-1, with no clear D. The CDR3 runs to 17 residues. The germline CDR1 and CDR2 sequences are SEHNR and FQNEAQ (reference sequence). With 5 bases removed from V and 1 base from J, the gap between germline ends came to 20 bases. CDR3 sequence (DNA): TGTGCCAGCAGCCTCCGGAGAGGGCCGGTTGCGAACACTGAAGCTTTCTTT. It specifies CASSLRRGPVANTEAFF.

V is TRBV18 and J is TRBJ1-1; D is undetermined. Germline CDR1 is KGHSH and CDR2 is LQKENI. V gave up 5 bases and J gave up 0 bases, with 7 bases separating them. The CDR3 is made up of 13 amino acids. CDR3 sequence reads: CASSSGLNTEAFF. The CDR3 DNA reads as TGTGCCAGCTCATCGGGGTTGAACACTGAAGCTTTCTTT.

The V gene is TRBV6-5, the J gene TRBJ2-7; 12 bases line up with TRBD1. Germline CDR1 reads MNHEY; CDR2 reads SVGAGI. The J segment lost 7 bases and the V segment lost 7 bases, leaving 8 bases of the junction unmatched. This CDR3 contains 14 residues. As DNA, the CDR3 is TGTGCCAGCAATGGCCGGGACAGGGGGCAAGAGCAGTACTTC. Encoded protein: CASNGRDRGQEQYF.

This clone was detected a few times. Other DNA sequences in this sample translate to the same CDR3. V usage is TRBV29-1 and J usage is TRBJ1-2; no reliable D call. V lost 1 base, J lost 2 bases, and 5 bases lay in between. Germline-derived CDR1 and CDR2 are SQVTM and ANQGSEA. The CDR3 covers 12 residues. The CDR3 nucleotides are TGCAGCGTTGAAGCCGGGAACTATGGCTACACCTTC. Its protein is CSVEAGNYGYTF.

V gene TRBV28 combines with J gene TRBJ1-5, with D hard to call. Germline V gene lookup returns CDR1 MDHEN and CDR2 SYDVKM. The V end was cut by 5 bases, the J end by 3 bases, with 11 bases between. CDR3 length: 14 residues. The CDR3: CASSKIGPNQPQHF. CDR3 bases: TGTGCCAGCAGTAAAATAGGGCCCAATCAGCCCCAGCATTTT.

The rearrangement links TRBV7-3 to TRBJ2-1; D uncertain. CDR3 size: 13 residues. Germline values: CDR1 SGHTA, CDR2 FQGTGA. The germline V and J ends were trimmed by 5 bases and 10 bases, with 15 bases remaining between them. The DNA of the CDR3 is TGTGCCAGCAGCCCCACCGTGTCAGGAGAGCAGTTCTTC. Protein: CASSPTVSGEQFF.

The DNA for the CDR3 is TGTGCCTGGAGCCCTGGGCAGGGACAGGTCTATGGCTACACCTTC. Protein sequence: CAWSPGQGQVYGYTF. The chain recombines TRBV30 with TRBJ1-2; 8 bases are a match to TRBD1. The V segment lost 3 bases and the J segment 4 bases; nucleotides outside the gene matches: 10. Germline V lookup: CDR1 GTSNPN, CDR2 SVGIG (reference sequence). The CDR3 sequence is 15 residues long.

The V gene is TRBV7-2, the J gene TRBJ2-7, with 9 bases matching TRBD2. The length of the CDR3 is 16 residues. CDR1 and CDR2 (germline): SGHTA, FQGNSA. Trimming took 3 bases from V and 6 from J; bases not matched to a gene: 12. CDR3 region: CASSLVWASGIGEQYF. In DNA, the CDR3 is TGTGCCAGCAGCTTGGTCTGGGCTAGCGGGATAGGCGAGCAGTACTTC.

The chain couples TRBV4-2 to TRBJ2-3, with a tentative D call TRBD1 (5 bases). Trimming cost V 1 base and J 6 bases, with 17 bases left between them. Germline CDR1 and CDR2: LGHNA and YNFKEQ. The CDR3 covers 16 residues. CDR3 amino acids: CASSQGGRNLGDTQYF. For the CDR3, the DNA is TGTGCCAGCAGCCAAGGGGGCCGCAACCTTGGGGATACGCAGTATTTT.

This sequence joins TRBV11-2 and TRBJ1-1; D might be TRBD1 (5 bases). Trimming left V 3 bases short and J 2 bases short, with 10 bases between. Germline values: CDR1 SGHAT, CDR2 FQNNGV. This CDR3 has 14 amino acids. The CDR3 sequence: CASSLGGSNTEAFF. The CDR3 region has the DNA TGTGCCAGCAGCTTGGGGGGTTCTAACACTGAAGCTTTCTTT.

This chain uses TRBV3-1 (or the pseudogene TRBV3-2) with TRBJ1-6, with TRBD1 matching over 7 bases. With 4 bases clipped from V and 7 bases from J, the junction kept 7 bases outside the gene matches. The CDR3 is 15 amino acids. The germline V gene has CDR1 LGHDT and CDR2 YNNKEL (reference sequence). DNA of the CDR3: TGTGCCAGCAGCCCAGGGGGATCGGGGAATTCACCCCTCCACTTT. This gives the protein CASSPGGSGNSPLHF.

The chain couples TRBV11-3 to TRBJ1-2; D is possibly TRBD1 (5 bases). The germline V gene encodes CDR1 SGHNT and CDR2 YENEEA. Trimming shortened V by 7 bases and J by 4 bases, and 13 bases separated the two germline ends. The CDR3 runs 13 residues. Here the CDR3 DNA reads TGTGCCAGCACCCAAGGAACAGGCTATGGCTACACCTTC. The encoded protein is CASTQGTGYGYTF.

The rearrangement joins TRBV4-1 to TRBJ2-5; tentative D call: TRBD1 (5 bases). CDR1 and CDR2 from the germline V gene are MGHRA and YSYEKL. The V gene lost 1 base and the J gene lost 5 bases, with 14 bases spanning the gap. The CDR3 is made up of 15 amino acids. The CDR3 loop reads CASSQAARVQETQYF. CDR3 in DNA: TGCGCCAGCAGCCAAGCGGCCAGGGTCCAGGAGACCCAGTACTTC.

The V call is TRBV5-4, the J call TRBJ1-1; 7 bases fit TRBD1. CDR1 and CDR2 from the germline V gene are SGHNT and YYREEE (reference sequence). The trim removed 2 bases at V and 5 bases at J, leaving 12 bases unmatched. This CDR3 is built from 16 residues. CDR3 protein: CASSFGTGVKWTEAFF. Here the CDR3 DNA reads TGTGCCAGCAGCTTCGGCACAGGGGTAAAGTGGACTGAAGCTTTCTTT.

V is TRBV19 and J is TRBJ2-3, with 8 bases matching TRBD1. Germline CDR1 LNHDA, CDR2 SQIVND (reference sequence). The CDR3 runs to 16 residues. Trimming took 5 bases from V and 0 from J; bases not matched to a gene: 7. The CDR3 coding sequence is TGTGCCAGTAGTCCGGGACAGGAGCCTAGCACAGATACGCAGTATTTT. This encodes CASSPGQEPSTDTQYF.

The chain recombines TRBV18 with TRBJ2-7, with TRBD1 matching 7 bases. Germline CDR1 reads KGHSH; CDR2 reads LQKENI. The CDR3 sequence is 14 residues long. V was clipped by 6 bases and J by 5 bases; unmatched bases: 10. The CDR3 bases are TGTGCCAGCTCCAGGGGGAACAGGGGCCACGAGCAGTACTTC. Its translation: CASSRGNRGHEQYF.

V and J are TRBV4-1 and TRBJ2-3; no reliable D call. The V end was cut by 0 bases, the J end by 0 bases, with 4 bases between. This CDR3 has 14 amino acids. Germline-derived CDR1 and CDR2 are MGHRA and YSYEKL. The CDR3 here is CASSQDFSTDTQYF. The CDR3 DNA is TGCGCCAGCAGCCAAGATTTCAGCACAGATACGCAGTATTTT.

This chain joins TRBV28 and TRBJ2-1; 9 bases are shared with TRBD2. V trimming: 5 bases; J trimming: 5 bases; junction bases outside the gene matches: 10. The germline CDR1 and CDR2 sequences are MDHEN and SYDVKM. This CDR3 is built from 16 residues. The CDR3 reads CASSLPRGRANNEQFF. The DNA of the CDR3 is TGTGCCAGCAGTCTCCCTCGCGGGAGGGCCAACAATGAGCAGTTCTTC.

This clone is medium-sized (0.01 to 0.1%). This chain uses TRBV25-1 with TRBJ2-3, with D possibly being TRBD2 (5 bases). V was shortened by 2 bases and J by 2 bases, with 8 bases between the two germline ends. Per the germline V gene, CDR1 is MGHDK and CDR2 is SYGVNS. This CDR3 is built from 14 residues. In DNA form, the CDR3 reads TGTGCCAGCAGTGAAACGGGGATCACAGATACGCAGTATTTT. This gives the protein CASSETGITDTQYF.